The sequence of this T cell receptor beta chain was determined in a study of identical twins. Broader study findings: Twins shared beta out-of-frame sequences in excess, but this excess was weaker. Cross-sectional statistics, not tracking of the same donors, supported the conclusions.

The germline V and J ends were trimmed by 2 bases and 6 bases, with 12 bases remaining between them. The CDR3 covers 14 residues. Germline loops: CDR1 SGHRS, CDR2 YFSETQ. It was template switching that added a universal primer site, and there were unique molecular identifiers on the cDNA. Via MiXCR, TCRdb re-called the 5' RACE reads, giving one row per CDR3 protein. Seen here are 240,000 or so distinct CDR3 sequences, 9.5% to 15% observed once, and the top ten hold under 4.5%. This clonotype came up a few times. The antigen is not known. The same specimen was also included in a second study, on yellow fever vaccine responses in identical twins. That study reports: Reportedly, twins' vaccine T cell responses looked partly convergent and partly personalized.

This receptor was obtained from a woman aged 18-29 years in good health. The chain links TRBV5-1 to TRBJ2-1; either TRBD1 or TRBD2 may supply D (5 bases each). Material for sequencing was memory (CD45RO+) T cells sorted from blood. The CDR3 sequence is CASSFTGTPNEQFF. CDR3 sequence (DNA): TGCGCCAGCAGCTTCACCGGGACGCCCAATGAGCAGTTCTTC.